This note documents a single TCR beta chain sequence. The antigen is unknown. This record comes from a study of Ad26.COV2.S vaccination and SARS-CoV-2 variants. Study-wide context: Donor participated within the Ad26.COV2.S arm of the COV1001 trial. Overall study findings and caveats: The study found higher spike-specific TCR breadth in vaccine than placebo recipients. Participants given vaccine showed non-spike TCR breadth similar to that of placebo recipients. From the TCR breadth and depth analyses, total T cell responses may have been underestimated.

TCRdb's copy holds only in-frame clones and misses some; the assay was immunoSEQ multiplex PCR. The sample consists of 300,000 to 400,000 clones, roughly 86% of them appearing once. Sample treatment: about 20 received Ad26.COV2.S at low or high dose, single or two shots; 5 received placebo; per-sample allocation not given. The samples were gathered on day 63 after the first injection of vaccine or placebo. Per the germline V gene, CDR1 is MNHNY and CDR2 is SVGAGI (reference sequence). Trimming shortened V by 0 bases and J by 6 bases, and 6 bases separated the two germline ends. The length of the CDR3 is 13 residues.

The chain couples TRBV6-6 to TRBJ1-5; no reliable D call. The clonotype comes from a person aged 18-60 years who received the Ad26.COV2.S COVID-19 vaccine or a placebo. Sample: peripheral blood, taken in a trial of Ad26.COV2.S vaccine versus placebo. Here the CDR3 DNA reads TGTGCCAGCAGTTACTCGATTGGTCAGCCCCAGCATTTT. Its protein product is CASSYSIGQPQHF.